Following are 17 T cell receptor beta chains from one sample sequenced in a study of T cell responses to AZD1222 COVID-19 vaccine. Only in-frame clones appear in the TCRdb table, and some are missing; sequencing was by immunoSEQ multiplex PCR. The sample lists 150,000 to 200,000 clones; 90% were seen once. The specimen was peripheral blood, collected on day 0 of AZD1222 vaccination. Every receptor here comes from an adult in good health.

The chain uses TRBV28 and TRBJ1-1, with 7 nucleotides matching TRBD1. This CDR3 has 15 residues. The trim removed 7 bases at V and 1 base at J, leaving 9 bases unmatched. The germline V gene encodes CDR1 MDHEN and CDR2 SYDVKM. The DNA of the CDR3 is TGTGCCAGCACCTTCGGGACAGATGCGAACACTGAAGCTTTCTTT. Translation gives CASTFGTDANTEAFF.

The chain couples TRBV5-1 to TRBJ2-7; unclear D gene. The ends were cut back, 0 bases at V and 7 bases at J, with 11 bases in the middle. The germline CDR1 and CDR2 sequences are SGHRS and YFSETQ. The CDR3 covers 13 residues. CDR3 residues: CASSLALKGEQYF. The CDR3 DNA reads as TGCGCCAGCAGCTTGGCCCTGAAGGGAGAGCAGTACTTC.

Here the CDR3 reads CASSLSSRGGTGELFF. The CDR3 nucleotides read TGTGCCAGCAGCCTTTCCTCGCGGGGGGGTACCGGGGAGCTGTTTTTT. The V gene is TRBV3-1 (or the pseudogene TRBV3-2), the J gene TRBJ2-2; 9 positions match TRBD2. Germline CDR1 is LGHDT and CDR2 is YNNKEL (reference sequence). Unmatched junction bases numbered 8, after V lost 4 bases and J lost 5 bases. The CDR3 runs to 16 residues.

This clone was observed a few times. The DNA of the CDR3 is TGCGCCAGCAGCCAAGAGGGACGGAGAAGAAGTAATGAAAAACTGTTTTTT. This encodes CASSQEGRRRSNEKLFF. V and J are TRBV4-3 and TRBJ1-4, with D maybe TRBD1 (5 bases). CDR1 and CDR2 (germline): LGHNA, YSLEER. The V end lost 0 bases, the J end lost 4 bases, and 15 bases lay between the germline ends. This CDR3 region has 17 residues.

The V call is TRBV28, the J call TRBJ1-2; D gene uncertain. The germline CDR1 and CDR2 sequences are MDHEN and SYDVKM. This CDR3 is built from 11 residues. Trimming removed 8 bases at V and 4 bases at J, with 8 bases between. The DNA for the CDR3 is TGTGCCAGCGGACCGACCTATGGCTACACCTTC. Its translation is CASGPTYGYTF.

The chain carries TRBV28 and TRBJ2-7, with D perhaps matching TRBD1 (5 bases). The CDR3 is 12 amino acids. CDR1 and CDR2 from the germline V gene are MDHEN and SYDVKM. V lost 6 bases, J lost 7 bases, and 13 bases lay in between. This chain's CDR3 is CASSPQGREQYF. CDR3 nucleotides: TGTGCCAGCAGCCCCCAGGGAAGGGAGCAGTACTTC.

The V call is TRBV29-1, the J call TRBJ2-2; D remains unclear. The CDR3 extends over 11 amino acids. Germline V gene lookup returns CDR1 SQVTM and CDR2 ANQGSEA. V lost 7 bases and J lost 1, with 4 bases in between. The CDR3, as DNA: TGCAGCGGTATGAACACCGGGGAGCTGTTTTTT. Its translation is CSGMNTGELFF.

The V call is TRBV29-1, the J call TRBJ1-2; the D gene is possibly TRBD1 (6 bases). The length of the CDR3 is 11 residues. The germline V and J ends were trimmed by 7 bases and 3 bases, with 9 bases remaining between them. Germline V gene data show CDR1 as SQVTM and CDR2 as ANQGSEA. CDR3 residues: CSDRTDYGYTF. CDR3 DNA sequence: TGCAGCGACCGGACAGACTATGGCTACACCTTC.

The gene calls are TRBV5-4 and TRBJ1-2; no reliable D call. The CDR3 consists of 14 residues. Germline values: CDR1 SGHNT, CDR2 YYREEE (reference sequence). The V end lost 0 bases, the J end lost 2 bases, and 8 bases lay between the germline ends. The CDR3 DNA reads as TGTGCCAGCAGCTTGGCAAGTCAGAACTATGGCTACACCTTC. It translates to CASSLASQNYGYTF.

The rearrangement uses TRBV2 and TRBJ1-5; D is unresolved. The length of the CDR3 is 16 residues. V lost 2 bases and J lost 4, with 15 bases in between. CDR1 SNHLY and CDR2 FYNNEI come from the germline V gene. The CDR3 DNA sequence: TGTGCCAGCAGTGAAAGGTCGGTCCCAGGTAATCAGCCCCAGCATTTT. This translates into CASSERSVPGNQPQHF.

The chain uses TRBV7-9 and TRBJ1-2, with TRBD1 matching 7 bases. V lost 7 bases and J lost 8; bases outside the gene matches: 13. CDR3 length: 14 amino acids. Germline V gene sequence: CDR1 SEHNR, CDR2 FQNEAQ (reference sequence). The CDR3 is CASTEQGNYLGYTF. In DNA form, the CDR3 reads TGTGCCAGCACCGAACAGGGGAACTATTTGGGCTACACCTTC. Full variable domain (remainder filled in from reference TRBV7-9 and TRBJ1-2): DTGVSQNPRHKITKRGQNVTFRCDPISEHNRLYWYRQTLGQGPEFLTYFQNEAQLEKSRLLSDRFSAERPKGSFSTLEIQRTEQGDSAMYLCASTEQGNYLGYTFGSGTRLTVV.

This clone was seen just once. The genes are TRBV9 and TRBJ2-1; D tentatively fits TRBD1 or TRBD2 (6 bases each). V was shortened by 0 bases and J by 7 bases, with 17 bases between the two germline ends. CDR1 and CDR2 from the germline V gene are SGDLS and YYNGEE. The CDR3 spans 16 residues. The CDR3 sequence is CASSVGWGAARNEQFF. As DNA, the CDR3 is TGTGCCAGCAGCGTAGGGTGGGGGGCCGCCCGGAATGAGCAGTTCTTC.

The V call is TRBV5-1, the J call TRBJ2-7; D is unresolved. Trimming pared 0 bases from V and 3 bases from J, leaving 16 bases between. The CDR3 is 16 residues long. Germline V gene lookup returns CDR1 SGHRS and CDR2 YFSETQ. DNA for the CDR3: TGCGCCAGCAGCTTGGGTGGGGTCCCGGTCTTCTACGAGCAGTACTTC. Translation gives CASSLGGVPVFYEQYF.

This chain joins TRBV5-6 and TRBJ1-2; D is possibly TRBD1 (5 bases). Trimming left V 0 bases short and J 13 bases short, with 10 bases between. CDR1 and CDR2 (germline): SGHDT, YYEEEE. The CDR3 covers 11 residues. The CDR3 sequence is CASSLEGSPTF. CDR3 DNA sequence: TGTGCCAGCAGCTTGGAGGGGTCCCCCACCTTC.

This rearrangement joins TRBV15 to TRBJ2-1; 8 bases are shared with TRBD2. This CDR3 has 14 residues. Trimming at V came to 6 bases and at J to 3 bases, leaving 4 bases not matched to a gene. Germline values: CDR1 LNHNV, CDR2 YYDKDF (reference sequence). The CDR3 is CATSAGGSYNEQFF. CDR3 DNA sequence: TGTGCCACCAGTGCGGGGGGTAGCTACAATGAGCAGTTCTTC.

This clone was observed a handful of times. The chain links TRBV7-9 to TRBJ2-7; TRBD2 matches 11 bases. Germline values: CDR1 SEHNR, CDR2 FQNEAQ (reference sequence). Unmatched junction bases numbered 9, after V lost 4 bases and J lost 7 bases. CDR3 length: 15 residues. In DNA form, the CDR3 reads TGTGCCAGCAGCTCTTTTAGCGGGGGGGACGGTGAGCAGTACTTC. It yields the protein CASSSFSGGDGEQYF.

The chain links TRBV19 to TRBJ2-7; D gene uncertain. Trimming stripped 3 bases from V and 3 bases from J, with 9 bases between. This CDR3 spans 13 amino acids. The V gene's germline CDR1 is LNHDA and CDR2 SQIVND (reference sequence). The CDR3 region has the DNA TGTGCCAGTAGTATCACAGCTTACTACGAGCAGTACTTC. Its translation: CASSITAYYEQYF.